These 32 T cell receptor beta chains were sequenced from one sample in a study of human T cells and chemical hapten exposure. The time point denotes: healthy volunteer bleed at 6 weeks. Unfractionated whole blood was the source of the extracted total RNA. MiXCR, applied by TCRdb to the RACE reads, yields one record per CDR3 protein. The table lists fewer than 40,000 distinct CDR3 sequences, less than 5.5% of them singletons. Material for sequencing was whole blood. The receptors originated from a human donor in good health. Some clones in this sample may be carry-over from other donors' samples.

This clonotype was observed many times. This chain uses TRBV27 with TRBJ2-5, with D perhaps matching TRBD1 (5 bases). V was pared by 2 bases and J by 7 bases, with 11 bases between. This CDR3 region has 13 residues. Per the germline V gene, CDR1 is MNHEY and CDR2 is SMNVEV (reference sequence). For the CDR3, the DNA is TGTGCCAGCAGTTTAGGCGGACAATGGACCCAGTACTTC. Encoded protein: CASSLGGQWTQYF.

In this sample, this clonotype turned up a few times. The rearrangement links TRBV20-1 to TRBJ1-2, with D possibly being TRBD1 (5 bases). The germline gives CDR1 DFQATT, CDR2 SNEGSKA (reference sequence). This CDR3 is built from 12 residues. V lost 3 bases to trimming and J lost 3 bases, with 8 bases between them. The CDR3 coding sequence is TGCAGTGCTAGGGGGGAACACTATGGCTACACCTTC. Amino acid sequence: CSARGEHYGYTF.

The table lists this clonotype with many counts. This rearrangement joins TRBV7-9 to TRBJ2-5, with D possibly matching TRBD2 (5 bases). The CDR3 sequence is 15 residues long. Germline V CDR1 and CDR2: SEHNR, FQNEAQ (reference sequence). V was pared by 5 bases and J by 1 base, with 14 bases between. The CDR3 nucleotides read TGTGCCAGCAGCCCAAGTGGGAGACTCCAAGAGACCCAGTACTTC. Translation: CASSPSGRLQETQYF.

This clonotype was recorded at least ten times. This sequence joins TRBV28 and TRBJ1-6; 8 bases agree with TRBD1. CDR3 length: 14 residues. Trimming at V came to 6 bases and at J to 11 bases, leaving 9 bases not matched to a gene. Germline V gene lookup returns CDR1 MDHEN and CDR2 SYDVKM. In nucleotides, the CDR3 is TGTGCCAGCAGAGACCGGACAGGGAGGACACCCCTCCACTTT. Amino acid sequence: CASRDRTGRTPLHF.

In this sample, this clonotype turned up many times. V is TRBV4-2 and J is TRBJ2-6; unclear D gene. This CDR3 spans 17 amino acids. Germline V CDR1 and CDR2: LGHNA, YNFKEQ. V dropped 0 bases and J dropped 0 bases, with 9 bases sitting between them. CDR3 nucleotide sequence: TGTGCCAGCAGCCAAGACGCAGAACACTCTGGGGCCAACGTCCTGACTTTC. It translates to CASSQDAEHSGANVLTF.

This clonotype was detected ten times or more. The CDR3 is CADNSDRADTQYF. CDR3 coding DNA: TGTGCCGACAACTCTGACCGAGCAGATACGCAGTATTTT. V is TRBV11-2 and J is TRBJ2-3; no clear D gene. This CDR3 comprises 13 residues. Germline lookup yields CDR1 SGHAT and CDR2 FQNNGV. Trimming cost V 11 bases and J 4 bases, with 16 bases left between them.

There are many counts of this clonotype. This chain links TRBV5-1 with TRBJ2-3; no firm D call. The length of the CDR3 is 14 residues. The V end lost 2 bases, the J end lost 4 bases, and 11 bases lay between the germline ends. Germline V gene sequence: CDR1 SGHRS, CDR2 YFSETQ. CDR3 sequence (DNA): TGCGCCAGCAGCTTCTACAGTGTGGCAGATACGCAGTATTTT. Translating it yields CASSFYSVADTQYF.

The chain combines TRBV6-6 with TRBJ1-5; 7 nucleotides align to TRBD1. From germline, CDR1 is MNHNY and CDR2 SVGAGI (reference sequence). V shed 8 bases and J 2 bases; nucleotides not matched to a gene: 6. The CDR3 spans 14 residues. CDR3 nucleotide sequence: TGTGCCAGCGGGACTACAGGGGGCAATCAGCCCCAGCATTTT. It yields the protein CASGTTGGNQPQHF.

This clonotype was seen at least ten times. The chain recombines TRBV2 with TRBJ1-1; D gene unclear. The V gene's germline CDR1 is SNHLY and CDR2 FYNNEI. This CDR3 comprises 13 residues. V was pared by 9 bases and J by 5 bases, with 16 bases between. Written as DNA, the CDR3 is TGTGCCAGTCAGGACTTCACGAGGACTGAAGCTTTCTTT. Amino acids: CASQDFTRTEAFF.

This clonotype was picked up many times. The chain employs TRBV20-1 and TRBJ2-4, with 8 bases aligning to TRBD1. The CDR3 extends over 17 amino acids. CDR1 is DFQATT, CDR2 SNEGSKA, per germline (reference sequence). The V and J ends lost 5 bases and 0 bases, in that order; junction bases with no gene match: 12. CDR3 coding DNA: TGCAGTGCTTTGGGACAGGCAGTAGTGGTAGCCAAAAACATTCAGTACTTC. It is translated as CSALGQAVVVAKNIQYF.

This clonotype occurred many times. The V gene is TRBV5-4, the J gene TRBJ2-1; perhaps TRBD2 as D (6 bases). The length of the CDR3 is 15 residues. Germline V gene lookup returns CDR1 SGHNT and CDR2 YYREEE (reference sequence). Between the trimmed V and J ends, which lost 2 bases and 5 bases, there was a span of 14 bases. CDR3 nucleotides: TGTGCCAGCAGCTTAGGGAGACTAGGAGACAATGAGCAGTTCTTC. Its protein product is CASSLGRLGDNEQFF.

The CDR3 coding sequence is TGCGCCAGCAGCCAGAGGCAGACAACTAACTATGGCTACACCTTC. It encodes CASSQRQTTNYGYTF. The J gene is TRBJ1-2, the V gene TRBV4-3; D is unresolved. Per the germline V gene, CDR1 is LGHNA and CDR2 is YSLEER. The CDR3 totals 15 residues. The V and J ends lost 3 bases and 0 bases respectively, with 11 bases between them.

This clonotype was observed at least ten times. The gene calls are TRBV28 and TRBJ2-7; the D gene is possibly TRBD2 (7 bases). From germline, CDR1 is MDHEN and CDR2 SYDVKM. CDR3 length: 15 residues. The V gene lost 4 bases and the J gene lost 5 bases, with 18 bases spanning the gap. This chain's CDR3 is CASSSPGGLVDEQYF. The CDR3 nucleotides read TGTGCCAGCAGTTCCCCCGGGGGGCTGGTCGACGAGCAGTACTTC. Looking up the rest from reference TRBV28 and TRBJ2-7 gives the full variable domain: DVKVTQSSRYLVKRTGEKVFLECVQDMDHENMFWYRQDPGLGLRLIYFSYDVKMKEKGDIPEGYSVSREKKERFSLILESASTNQTSMYLCASSSPGGLVDEQYFGPGTRLTVT.

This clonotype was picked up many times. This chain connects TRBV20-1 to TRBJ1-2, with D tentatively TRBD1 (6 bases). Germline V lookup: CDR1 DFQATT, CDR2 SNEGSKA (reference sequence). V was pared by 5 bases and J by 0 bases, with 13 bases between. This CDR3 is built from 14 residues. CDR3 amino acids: CSAPGQGTNYGYTF. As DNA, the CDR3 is TGCAGTGCTCCGGGACAAGGAACTAACTATGGCTACACCTTC.

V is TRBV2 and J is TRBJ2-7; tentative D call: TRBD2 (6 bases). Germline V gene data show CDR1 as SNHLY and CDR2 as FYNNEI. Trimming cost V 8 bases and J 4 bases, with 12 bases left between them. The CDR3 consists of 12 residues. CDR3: CASRVGGYEQYF. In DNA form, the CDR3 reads TGTGCCAGCCGCGTGGGGGGTTACGAGCAGTACTTC. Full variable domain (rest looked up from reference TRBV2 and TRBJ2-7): EPEVTQTPSHQVTQMGQEVILRCVPISNHLYFYWYRQILGQKVEFLVSFYNNEISEKSEIFDDQFSVERPDGSNFTLKIRSTKLEDSAMYFCASRVGGYEQYFGPGTRLTVT.

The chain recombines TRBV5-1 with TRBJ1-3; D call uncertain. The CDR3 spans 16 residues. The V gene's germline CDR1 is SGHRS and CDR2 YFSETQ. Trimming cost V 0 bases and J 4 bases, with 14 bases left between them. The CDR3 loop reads CASSLAPNTAGNTIYF. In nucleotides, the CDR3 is TGCGCCAGCAGCTTGGCCCCGAATACAGCAGGAAACACCATATATTTT.

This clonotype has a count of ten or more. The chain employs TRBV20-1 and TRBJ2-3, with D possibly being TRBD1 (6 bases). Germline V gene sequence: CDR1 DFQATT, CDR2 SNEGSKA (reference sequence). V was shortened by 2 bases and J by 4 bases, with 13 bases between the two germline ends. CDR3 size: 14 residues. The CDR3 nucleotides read TGCAGTGCTAGACCCACAGGGAAGGCAGATACGCAGTATTTT. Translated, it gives CSARPTGKADTQYF.

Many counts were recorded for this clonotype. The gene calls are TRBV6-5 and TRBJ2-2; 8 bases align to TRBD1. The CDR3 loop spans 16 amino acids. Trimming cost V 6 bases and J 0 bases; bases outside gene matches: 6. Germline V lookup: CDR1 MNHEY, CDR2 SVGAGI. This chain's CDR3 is CASRLLDRANTGELFF. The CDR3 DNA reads TGTGCCAGCAGATTACTGGACAGGGCGAACACCGGGGAGCTGTTTTTT.

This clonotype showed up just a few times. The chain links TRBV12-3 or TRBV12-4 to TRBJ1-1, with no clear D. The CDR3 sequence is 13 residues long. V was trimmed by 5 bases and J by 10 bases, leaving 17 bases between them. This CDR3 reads CASSGLQRAGAFF. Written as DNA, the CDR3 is TGTGCCAGCAGTGGGCTACAGAGGGCCGGAGCTTTCTTT.

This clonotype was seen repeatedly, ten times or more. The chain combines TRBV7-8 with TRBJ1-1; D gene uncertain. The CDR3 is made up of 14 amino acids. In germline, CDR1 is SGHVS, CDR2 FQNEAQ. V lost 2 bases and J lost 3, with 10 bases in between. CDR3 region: CASSLHLGDTEAFF. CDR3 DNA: TGTGCCAGCAGCTTACATCTCGGAGACACTGAAGCTTTCTTT.

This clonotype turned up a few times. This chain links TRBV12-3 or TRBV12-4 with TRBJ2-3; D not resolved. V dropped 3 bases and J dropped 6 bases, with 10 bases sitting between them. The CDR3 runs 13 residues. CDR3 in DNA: TGTGCCAGCAGTTTGTATTTCGGGGATACGCAGTATTTT. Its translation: CASSLYFGDTQYF.

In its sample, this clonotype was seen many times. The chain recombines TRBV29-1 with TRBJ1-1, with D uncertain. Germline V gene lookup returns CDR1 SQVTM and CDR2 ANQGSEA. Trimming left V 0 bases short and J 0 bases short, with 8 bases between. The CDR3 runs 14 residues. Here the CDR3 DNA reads TGCAGCGTTGAAGACCCTCCAGTGAACACTGAAGCTTTCTTT. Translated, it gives CSVEDPPVNTEAFF.

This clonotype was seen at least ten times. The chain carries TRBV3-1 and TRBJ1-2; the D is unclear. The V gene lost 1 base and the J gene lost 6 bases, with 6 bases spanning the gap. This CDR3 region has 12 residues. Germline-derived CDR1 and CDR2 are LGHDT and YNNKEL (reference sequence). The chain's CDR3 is CASSQAPHGYTF. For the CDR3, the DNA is TGTGCCAGCAGCCAAGCCCCCCATGGCTACACCTTC.

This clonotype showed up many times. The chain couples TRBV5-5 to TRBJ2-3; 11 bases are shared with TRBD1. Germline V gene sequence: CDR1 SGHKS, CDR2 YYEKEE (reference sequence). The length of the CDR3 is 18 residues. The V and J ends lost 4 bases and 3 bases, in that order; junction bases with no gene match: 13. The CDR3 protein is CASSPGTGGRGSTDTQYF. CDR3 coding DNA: TGTGCCAGCAGCCCCGGGACAGGGGGAAGGGGGTCGACAGATACGCAGTATTTT. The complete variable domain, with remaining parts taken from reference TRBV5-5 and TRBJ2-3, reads DAGVTQSPTHLIKTRGQQVTLRCSPISGHKSVSWYQQVLGQGPQFIFQYYEKEERGRGNFPDRFSARQFPNYSSELNVNALLLGDSALYLCASSPGTGGRGSTDTQYFGPGTRLTVL.

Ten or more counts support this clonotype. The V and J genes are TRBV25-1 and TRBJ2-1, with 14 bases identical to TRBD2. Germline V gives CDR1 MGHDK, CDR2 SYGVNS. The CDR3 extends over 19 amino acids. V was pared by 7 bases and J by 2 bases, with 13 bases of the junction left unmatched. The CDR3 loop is CASTPGGGTSGGTYNEQFF. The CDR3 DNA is TGTGCCAGCACCCCTGGGGGGGGGACTAGCGGGGGTACCTACAATGAGCAGTTCTTC.

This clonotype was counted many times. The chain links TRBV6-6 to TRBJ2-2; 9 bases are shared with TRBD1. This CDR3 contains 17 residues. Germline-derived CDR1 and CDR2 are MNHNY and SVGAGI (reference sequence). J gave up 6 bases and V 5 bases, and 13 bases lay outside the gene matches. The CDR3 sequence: CASSASGTGLGSGELFF. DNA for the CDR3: TGTGCCAGCAGTGCCTCCGGGACAGGGCTCGGCTCCGGGGAGCTGTTTTTT.

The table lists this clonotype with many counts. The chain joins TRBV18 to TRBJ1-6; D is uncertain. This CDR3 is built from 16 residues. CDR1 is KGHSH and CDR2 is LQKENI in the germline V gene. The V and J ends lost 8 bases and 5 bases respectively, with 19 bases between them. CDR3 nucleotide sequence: TGTGCCAGCGAAGGGCAAACCAGGCGTAATAATTCACCCCTCCACTTT. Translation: CASEGQTRRNNSPLHF.

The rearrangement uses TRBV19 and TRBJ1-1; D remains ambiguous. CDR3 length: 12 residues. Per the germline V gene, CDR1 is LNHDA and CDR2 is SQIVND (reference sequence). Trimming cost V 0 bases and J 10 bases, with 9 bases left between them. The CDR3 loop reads CASSIDPRGAFF. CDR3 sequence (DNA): TGTGCCAGTAGTATAGATCCCCGGGGAGCTTTCTTT.

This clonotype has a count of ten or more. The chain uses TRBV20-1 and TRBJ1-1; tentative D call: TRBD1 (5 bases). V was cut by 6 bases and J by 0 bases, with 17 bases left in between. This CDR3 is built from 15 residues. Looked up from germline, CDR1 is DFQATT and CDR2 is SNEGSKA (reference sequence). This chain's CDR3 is CSAFGQARVNTEAFF. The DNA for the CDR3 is TGCAGTGCCTTCGGTCAGGCCAGGGTGAACACTGAAGCTTTCTTT.

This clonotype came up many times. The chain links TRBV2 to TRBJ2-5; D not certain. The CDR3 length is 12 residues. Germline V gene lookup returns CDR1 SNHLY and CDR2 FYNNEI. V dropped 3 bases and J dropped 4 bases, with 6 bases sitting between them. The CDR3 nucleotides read TGTGCCAGCAGTGATCTTTCAGAGACCCAGTACTTC. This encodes CASSDLSETQYF.

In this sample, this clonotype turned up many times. CDR3 in DNA: TGTGCCAGCAGCCCGTTTCGGACAGGTGGGAATGAAAAACTGTTTTTT. Its translation is CASSPFRTGGNEKLFF. The V and J genes are TRBV3-1 and TRBJ1-4, with 7 positions matching TRBD1. The CDR3 has 16 amino acids. Per germline, CDR1 LGHDT and CDR2 YNNKEL (reference sequence). With V trimmed by 4 bases and J by 5 bases, 10 bases remained unmatched.

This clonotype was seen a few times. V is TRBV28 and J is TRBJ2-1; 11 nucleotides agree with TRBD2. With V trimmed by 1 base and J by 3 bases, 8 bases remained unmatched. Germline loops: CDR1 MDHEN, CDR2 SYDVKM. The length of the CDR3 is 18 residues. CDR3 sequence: CASSLSPGLAVDYNEQFF. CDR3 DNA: TGTGCCAGCAGTTTATCCCCGGGACTAGCGGTAGACTACAATGAGCAGTTCTTC.